This T cell receptor (beta chain) emerged from a study of PD-1 blockade in mismatch repair-deficient tumors. Study findings and constraints: After pembrolizumab, tumor-resident clones rose rapidly, then generally contracted before radiologic responses.

This clone appeared once. Its specificity is not known. PCR or immunohistochemistry showed mismatch repair deficiency in every enrolled patient. TCR sequencing covered a few patients who responded to pembrolizumab. The assay was immunoSEQ multiplex PCR, and TCRdb's table has in-frame clones only and misses some. The top ten hold 4.5% to 7% of the sample, which has tens of thousands of clones, around 80% seen once. J was trimmed by 0 bases and V by 3 bases; bases with no gene match: 13. CDR1 is SEHNR and CDR2 is FQNEAQ in the germline V gene (reference sequence). The length of the CDR3 is 18 residues. This sequence originates from an adult with mismatch repair-deficient cancer. The sample was peripheral blood, taken 2 weeks after starting pembrolizumab. The chain couples TRBV7-9 to TRBJ2-7, with 8 bases identical to TRBD1. Here the CDR3 DNA reads TGTGCCAGCAGCTTGACCAGCAGGGGGCTTAAGAGCTCCTACGAGCAGTACTTC. This codes for CASSLTSRGLKSSYEQYF.